This T cell receptor beta chain comes out of a study of T and B cells in COVID-19 patients. Study context: Peripheral blood came from COVID-19 patients with active infection or after recovery. The recovered patients had mostly mild to moderate COVID-19 with outpatient management.

Germline V gives CDR1 KGHSH, CDR2 LQKENI. The length of the CDR3 is 14 residues. Trimming stripped 8 bases from V and 6 bases from J, with 16 bases between. By share of the sample, this clonotype is medium-sized. Its target is not known. From blood, roughly 220-550 ng of genomic DNA served as TRB template. Multiplex PCR with BIOMED2 TRB-A/B primer pools amplified TRB rearrangements. MiXCR was run by TCRdb on the multiplex PCR reads, yielding one entry per CDR3 protein. The profile shows about 5,000 distinct CDR3 sequences, 20% to 25% of them singletons. General observations from the study: In COVID-19 patients, T cell receptor beta variable and joining gene use was reportedly strongly skewed. Clonality of TRB repertoires was high in active COVID-19; recovery brought above-healthy diversity and richness.

The chain employs TRBV18 and TRBJ2-2, with a weak D call TRBD2 (5 bases). This sequence originates from a human donor with active COVID-19. The sample comprised blood. This chain's CDR3 is CASQEGYKAGELFF. In nucleotides, the CDR3 is TGTGCCAGCCAAGAGGGATATAAAGCCGGGGAGCTGTTTTTT.